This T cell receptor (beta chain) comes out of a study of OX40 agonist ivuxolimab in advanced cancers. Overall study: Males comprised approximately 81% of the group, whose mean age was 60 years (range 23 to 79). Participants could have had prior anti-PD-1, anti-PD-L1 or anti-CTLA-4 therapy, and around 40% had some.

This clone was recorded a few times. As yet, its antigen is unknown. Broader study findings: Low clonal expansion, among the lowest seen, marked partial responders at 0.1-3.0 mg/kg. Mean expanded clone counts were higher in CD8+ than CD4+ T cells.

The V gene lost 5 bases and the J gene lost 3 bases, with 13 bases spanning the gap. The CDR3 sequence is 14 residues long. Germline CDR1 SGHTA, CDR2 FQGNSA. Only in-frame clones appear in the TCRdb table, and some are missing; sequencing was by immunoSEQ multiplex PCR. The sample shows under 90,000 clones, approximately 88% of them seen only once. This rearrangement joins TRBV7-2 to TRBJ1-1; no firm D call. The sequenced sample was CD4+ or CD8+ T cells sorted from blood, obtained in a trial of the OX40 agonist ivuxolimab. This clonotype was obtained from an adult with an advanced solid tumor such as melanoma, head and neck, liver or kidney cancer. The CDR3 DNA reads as TGTGCCAGCAGCCGGACGGGCCTGGACACTGAAGCTTTCTTT. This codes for CASSRTGLDTEAFF. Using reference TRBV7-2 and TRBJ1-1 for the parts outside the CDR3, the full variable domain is GAGVSQSPSNKVTEKGKDVELRCDPISGHTALYWYRQSLGQGLEFLIYFQGNSAPDKSGLPSDRFSAERTGGSVSTLTIQRTQQEDSAVYLCASSRTGLDTEAFFGQGTRLTVV.